A selection of T cell receptor beta chains follows, all from one sample in a study of OX40 agonist ivuxolimab in advanced cancers. Using immunoSEQ multiplex PCR, the repertoire was profiled, and TCRdb retains in-frame clones only, with some absent. The table shows under 65,000 clones, with 70% to 90% occurring only once. Sequenced material: CD4+ or CD8+ T cells sorted from blood, taken in a trial of the OX40 agonist ivuxolimab. All receptors come from an adult with an advanced solid tumor such as melanoma, head and neck, liver or kidney cancer. CDR3s include the opening cysteine and the closing phenylalanine or tryptophan. D genes are given only for firm matches. Clone size is shown for a subset of rows, as once, few, many or a class of expanded clone.

>TRBD2|TRBJ2-1|-|TRBV15
TGTGCCACCAGGGGACTAGCACTCTACTCCTACAATGAGCAGTTCTTC
CATRGLALYSYNEQFF
>TRBD1|TRBJ2-1|-|TRBV7-9
TGTGCACAAGACAGGGTGGACAATGAGCAGTTCTTC
CAQDRVDNEQFF
>TRBD1|TRBJ2-2|-|TRBV7-3
TGTGCCAGCAGCCCCTACCGGGACAGGGTTACCGGGGAGCTGTTTTTT
CASSPYRDRVTGELFF
>-|TRBJ2-1|-|TRBV5-4
TGTGCCAGCAGCTTGGTTGGGGCCCCCCACAATGAGCAGTTCTTC
CASSLVGAPHNEQFF
>-|TRBJ2-7|-|TRBV4-1
TGCGCCAGCAGCCAAGGGGTCAGGAACCCGGACTACGAGCAGTACTTC
CASSQGVRNPDYEQYF
>TRBD2|TRBJ2-2|-|TRBV30
TGTGCCTGGGGGCGGGAGCCCGGGACCGGGGAGCTGTTTTTT
CAWGREPGTGELFF
>-|TRBJ1-5|-|TRBV30
TGTGCCTGGAGTGATAGCAATCAGCCCCAGCATTTT
CAWSDSNQPQHF
>-|TRBJ2-5|-|TRBV27
TGTGCCAGCAGTTTATCTCGGGGTGACCAAGAGACCCAGTACTTC
CASSLSRGDQETQYF
>-|TRBJ2-7|-|TRBV5-5
TGTGCCAGCAGCCTGGGTTGGGAGGGGGCCTACGAGCAGTACTTC
CASSLGWEGAYEQYF
>-|TRBJ2-1|-|TRBV28
TGTGCCAGCAGTTTTTGGCCTAGGTACTCGCGAGGGAATGAGCAGTTCTTC
CASSFWPRYSRGNEQFF
>-|TRBJ2-7|once|TRBV30
TGTGCCTGGAGTAGAAGGGGCACCTACGAGCAGTACTTC
CAWSRRGTYEQYF
>-|TRBJ1-2|-|TRBV11-2
TGTGCCAGCAGCTTTACTACAACGGGCTACACCTTC
CASSFTTTGYTF
>TRBD1|TRBJ1-5|few|TRBV14
TGTGCCAGCAGCCAAGAGGACAGGGGTAGCCAGCCCCAGCATTTT
CASSQEDRGSQPQHF
>-|TRBJ2-7|-|TRBV14
TGTGCCAGCAGCCAAGTTGGAGGGCTATGGAACGAGCAGTACTTC
CASSQVGGLWNEQYF
>TRBD1|TRBJ2-7|-|TRBV7-8
TGTGCCAGCAGCCTAGGGGGCTTATTGGGGACATACGAGCAGTACTTC
CASSLGGLLGTYEQYF
>-|TRBJ1-5|-|TRBV28
TGTGCCAGCAGACAACAGGGAAGTGGCAATCAGCCCCAGCATTTT
CASRQQGSGNQPQHF
>-|TRBJ2-2|-|TRBV7-9
TGTGCCAGCGGCAAAACCTCCGGGGAGCTGTTTTTT
CASGKTSGELFF
>-|TRBJ2-7|-|TRBV4-3
TGCGCCAGCAGCCAAGATGGCTCCTACGAGCAGTACTTC
CASSQDGSYEQYF
>-|TRBJ2-6|few|TRBV5-1
TGCGCCAGCAGCTCGACAGGCTCTGGGGCCAACGTCCTGACTTTC
CASSSTGSGANVLTF
>-|TRBJ1-5|-|TRBV19
TGTGCCAGTAGTATGGGATGGGTTAGCAATCAGCCCCAGCATTTT
CASSMGWVSNQPQHF
>-|TRBJ2-5|-|TRBV19
TGTGCCAGTAGTGATTCAGGCTCTGTAAAAGAGACCCAGTACTTC
CASSDSGSVKETQYF
>-|TRBJ2-1|-|TRBV5-6
TGTGCCAGCAGCGTAAGGGGTCGTCGGAATGAGCAGTTCTTC
CASSVRGRRNEQFF
>TRBD2|TRBJ2-7|-|TRBV2
TGTGCCAGCAGTCTCGGGACTAGCGGGAGATCCTACGAGCAGTACTTC
CASSLGTSGRSYEQYF
>TRBD1|TRBJ2-7|few|TRBV6-1
TGTGCCAGCAGCGCCGGGACAGGTTACGAGCAGTACTTC
CASSAGTGYEQYF
>-|TRBJ2-1|once|TRBV2
TGTGCCAGCAGCCTAATTAGGGTAACCTACAATGAGCAGTTCTTC
CASSLIRVTYNEQFF
>TRBD2|TRBJ2-7|-|TRBV7-4
TGTGCCAGCAGCTTAGTCTGTCTAGCGGGGCAAAGCTCCTACGAGCAGTACTTC
CASSLVCLAGQSSYEQYF
>-|TRBJ1-5|-|TRBV19
TGTGCCACCCGACGCTCGAATCAGCCCCAGCATTTT
CATRRSNQPQHF
>TRBD1|TRBJ1-5|-|TRBV6-4
TGTGCCAGCAGTGACGGGGACAGGGAGGTTATAGACAATCAGCCCCAGCATTTT
CASSDGDREVIDNQPQHF
>TRBD1|TRBJ2-1|-|TRBV29-1
TGCAGCGCAACAGGGGGCTACAATGAGCAGTTCTTC
CSATGGYNEQFF
>-|TRBJ1-5|-|TRBV5-5
TGTGCCAGCAGCTTGACAGGGCCCCAGCCCCAGCATTTT
CASSLTGPQPQHF
>-|TRBJ2-7|-|TRBV5-4
TGTGCCAGCAGCTTCCAGGGCTACGAGCAGTACTTC
CASSFQGYEQYF
>TRBD2|TRBJ2-7|-|TRBV5-5
TGTGCCAGCAGCGGGACTAGCGGGTACGAGCAGTACTTC
CASSGTSGYEQYF
>TRBD2|TRBJ2-7|-|TRBV11-2
TGTGCCAGCAGCTTCGGACTAGCGGAGAGCGAGCAGTACTTC
CASSFGLAESEQYF
>-|TRBJ2-7|-|TRBV7-8
TGTGCCAGCAGCTCCCAAGCGGGCGGGATAGCTTACGAGCAGTACTTC
CASSSQAGGIAYEQYF
>TRBD1|TRBJ1-5|-|TRBV29-1
TGCAGCGTTCTTACAGGGGGAATTAATCAGCCCCAGCATTTT
CSVLTGGINQPQHF
>-|TRBJ2-3|-|TRBV9
TGTGCCAGCAGCAATGGGCAGGGGCGGGTAGATACGCAGTATTTT
CASSNGQGRVDTQYF
>-|TRBJ1-1|-|TRBV27
TGTGCCAGCATGAAGGCAGGGGTTGACACTGAAGCTTTCTTT
CASMKAGVDTEAFF
>-|TRBJ1-5|-|TRBV7-6
TGTGCCAGCAGTCGGCGGCTCAATCAGCCCCAGCATTTT
CASSRRLNQPQHF
>-|TRBJ2-7|few|TRBV29-1
TGCAGCGCGGAATTCGACACCTACGAGCAGTACTTC
CSAEFDTYEQYF
>TRBD1|TRBJ2-1|-|TRBV5-1
TGCGCCAGCAGCAGCGGGACAGGGGCCTACAATGAGCAGTTCTTC
CASSSGTGAYNEQFF
>TRBD1|TRBJ1-5|-|TRBV27
TGTGCCAGCAGCTCAACAGGGGTTCAGCCCCAGCATTTT
CASSSTGVQPQHF
>TRBD2|TRBJ2-7|-|TRBV14
TGTGCCAGCAGCCACCCTAGCGGGAGGGCCGGAAGGCACGAGCAGTACTTC
CASSHPSGRAGRHEQYF
>TRBD1|TRBJ1-2|-|TRBV2
TGTGCCAGCAGTTCTGACAGGGTGCTTAGCTATGGCTACACCTTC
CASSSDRVLSYGYTF
>TRBD1|TRBJ2-7|-|TRBV7-2
TGTGCCAGCAGCAAGACCGGGACAGCCTACGAGCAGTACTTC
CASSKTGTAYEQYF
>-|TRBJ2-3|-|TRBV5-1
TGCGCCAGCAGCTTGGAAGGGGGAAGCACAGATACGCAGTATTTT
CASSLEGGSTDTQYF
>-|TRBJ2-2|-|TRBV18
TGTGCCAGCTCACTGGGACCCACCGGGGAGCTGTTTTTT
CASSLGPTGELFF
>TRBD1|TRBJ2-1|-|TRBV19
TGTGCCAGTAGTACACCGACAGGGGTGGTAAATGAGCAGTTCTTC
CASSTPTGVVNEQFF
>TRBD2|TRBJ2-3|-|TRBV19
TGTGCCAGTAGTGAATTCCCGGGACTAGCATCAGATACGCAGTATTTT
CASSEFPGLASDTQYF
>-|TRBJ1-2|-|TRBV4-1
TGCGCCAGCAGCCAAGAAGGGGGGACGGGCTACACCTTC
CASSQEGGTGYTF
>-|TRBJ2-7|once|TRBV4-3
TGCGCCAGCAGCCAAGATCTGGGCGAGCAGTACTTC
CASSQDLGEQYF
>TRBD1|TRBJ2-1|-|TRBV5-1
TGCGCCAGCAGCCCCGGGACAGGGTTGTCTAGCGGTTCCAATGAGCAGTTCTTC
CASSPGTGLSSGSNEQFF